This is a list of T cell receptor beta chains from one sample in a study of T-cell reconstitution after alpha-beta-depleted transplantation in children. TCRdb called the PCR reads again in MiXCR, with one record for every CDR3 protein. The sample consists of 450,000 to 600,000 distinct CDR3 sequences, approximately 20% of them appearing once. Sequencing was performed on PBMCs from the stem cell graft donor, taken from the stem cell graft. The receptors stem from a human donor who donated a stem cell graft to a child with acute lymphoblastic leukemia. Both conserved end residues are part of each CDR3. A D gene is named only where the DNA matches it firmly. Rows may omit the clone size; those that give it use once, few, many or a size class.

>NA|TRBJ1-2|TRBV4-2|TRBD1
TGTGCCAGCAGCCAAGACAGGGGGCCCTCGAACTATGGCTACACCTTC
CASSQDRGPSNYGYTF
>NA|TRBJ2-3|TRBV20-1|TRBD1
TGCAGTGCTATGGACAGGGGGTTCACGCAGTATTTT
CSAMDRGFTQYF
>NA|TRBJ2-7|TRBV7-6|NA
TGTGCCAGCAGCTCGCACGGGAGCCTTATCTACGAGCAGTACTTC
CASSSHGSLIYEQYF
>NA|TRBJ1-4|TRBV12-3/TRBV12-4|NA
TGTGCCAGCAGTTTTACGGGGTGGGAAAAACTGTTTTTT
CASSFTGWEKLFF
>few|TRBJ1-1|TRBV7-9|NA
TGTGCCAGCAGCTTAGTCCCTCAGGGGTCGAACACTGAAGCTTTCTTT
CASSLVPQGSNTEAFF
>NA|TRBJ2-7|TRBV20-1|TRBD2
TGCAGTGCTAGAGATCTAACTAGCGGGAGGGCAGCCTACGAGCAGTACTTC
CSARDLTSGRAAYEQYF
>NA|TRBJ1-5|TRBV6-5|TRBD1
TGTGCCAGCAGTTCCAGGACAGGGCCTGGACAGCCCCAGCATTTT
CASSSRTGPGQPQHF
>NA|TRBJ2-4|TRBV7-3|NA
TGTGCCAGCAGACCAACACAAGGGCCGTGTTCCAAAAACATTCAGTACTTC
CASRPTQGPCSKNIQYF
>NA|TRBJ2-2|TRBV6-5|TRBD2
TGTGCCAGCAGCCACGCTGGGGGGGCCGGGGAGCTGTTTTTT
CASSHAGGAGELFF
>NA|TRBJ2-2|TRBV11-2|NA
TGTGCCAGCAGCCACTCGACAGTAGCCACCGGGGAGCTGTTTTTT
CASSHSTVATGELFF
>NA|TRBJ2-1|TRBV2|TRBD2
TGTGCCAGCAGTTCTAGACTAGCGGACAATGAGCAGTTCTTC
CASSSRLADNEQFF
>NA|TRBJ2-7|TRBV6-1|NA
TGTGCCAGCAGCCCGGGAAACTATGGGAAGCAGTACTTC
CASSPGNYGKQYF
>few|TRBJ2-3|TRBV5-1|NA
TGCGCCAGCAGTTCGACGGGGGATACGCAGTATTTT
CASSSTGDTQYF
>few|TRBJ2-3|TRBV5-5|TRBD2
TGTGCCAGCAGCCCGACCCTCCTAGCGGGACATACGCAGTATTTT
CASSPTLLAGHTQYF
>NA|TRBJ2-5|TRBV6-5|NA
TGTGCCAGCAGTTACCGGCGGACGGCCCTCCTATCTCAAGAGACCCAGTACTTC
CASSYRRTALLSQETQYF
>few|TRBJ1-1|TRBV5-1|NA
TGCGCCAGCAGCGACCTAGGGTCGGGGAACGGAGCTGAAGCTTTCTTT
CASSDLGSGNGAEAFF
>few|TRBJ2-1|TRBV29-1|TRBD1
TGCAGCGTGGGGGGGACAGGGTCCTACAATGAGCAGTTCTTC
CSVGGTGSYNEQFF
>few|TRBJ1-2|TRBV18|NA
TGTGCCAGCTCACACGACGGAGACTATGGCTACACCTTC
CASSHDGDYGYTF
>NA|TRBJ1-1|TRBV9|NA
TGTGCCAGCAGCGGAACCGGGACACAGAACACTGAAGCTTTCTTT
CASSGTGTQNTEAFF
>NA|TRBJ2-3|TRBV4-1|NA
TGCGCCAGCAGCCAAGATGCAGAAGATACGCAGTATTTT
CASSQDAEDTQYF
>few|TRBJ2-3|TRBV28|TRBD2
TGTGCCAGCAGCCGGGACCGGGGACTAGCGGGAGGTGGTCCAGATACGCAGTATTTT
CASSRDRGLAGGGPDTQYF
>NA|TRBJ1-5|TRBV12-3/TRBV12-4|TRBD1
TGTGCCAGCAGTTCAACAGGGGGCCCTCAGCCCCAGCATTTT
CASSSTGGPQPQHF
>NA|TRBJ2-1|TRBV12-3/TRBV12-4|NA
TGTGCCAGCAGTTGGAGATCCAGCTCCTACAATGAGCAGTTCTTC
CASSWRSSSYNEQFF